This record covers a single TCR beta chain. In its sample, this clonotype was seen a few times. Its antigen is currently not known. No base quality information exists; no much larger clone differs at one position. The V and J ends are trimmed by 1 base and 8 bases, leaving 9 bases between them. Measured from the cysteine to the phenylalanine, the CDR3 is 13 residues long. Here the CDR3 DNA is all that survives: 39 bases in frame from base 1. As encoded in the germline V gene (reference sequence), CDR1 is LNHNV while CDR2 is YYDKDF. The source of the sample is a study of blood T cells in healthy people across ages (dated by TCRdb to between 2014 and 2016). About the investigation overall: In model experiments, template switching captured roughly one uniquely barcoded TCR beta cDNA molecule for every two T cells. Age-related changes in TCR beta repertoire diversity were measured in the study by deep sequencing normalized with unique cDNA molecular identifiers. The donors were split into four age groups: young (average roughly 15 years), middle-aged (about 40), aged (about 62) and long-lived (more than 80). Donors of different ages were randomly distributed across sequencing lanes to avoid experimental bias. Two additional independent replicas of 1 million unique cDNA reads from the same blood draw were analyzed for two donors (one aged 18 to 30 and one aged 80 or older).

Study-wide conclusions, independent of this receptor: Compared with the aged group, the long-lived group had more naive CD4+ T cells, fewer expanded clones and increased TCR diversity, suggesting age selection. Observed TCR beta diversity correlated strongly with the percentage of naive T cells measured by flow cytometry. Total diversity estimates from one million sequenced T cells were considered lower bounds and underestimates. Conclusive comparison of naive and antigen-experienced compartments was prevented by the profiling of bulk unsorted PBMCs. As age increased, observed TCR beta diversity per million T cells dropped in a roughly linear way, and a significant reduction was already evident by age roughly 36. Donor CMV infection status was unknown, potentially confounding age-related changes in expanded clonotypes.

Preparation of the library involved 5' RACE. Reads for this sample came from an Illumina HiSeq 2500. A second PCR of roughly 7 to 11 cycles was performed with a sample-barcoded 5' primer and a J-beta primer mix. A unique molecular identifier was introduced onto each TCR beta cDNA molecule by a template-switch 5' adaptor carrying 12 random nucleotides. Each sample yielded at least 3 million CDR3-containing paired-end reads. First-strand cDNA was synthesized from all RNA with the Mint cDNA synthesis kit, primed by a TRBC-specific oligonucleotide. Following uracil-DNA glycosylase treatment, all cDNA underwent a first 18-cycle PCR with the universal primers M1SS and BC2_uni_R. Per the source publication's procedure: Each sample was normalized by randomly selecting 1 million high-quality reads, each carrying a distinct molecular identifier. Reads sharing molecular identifiers were discarded rather than binned into consensus sequences. MiTCR, with a Q25 quality threshold and the strictest error-elimination algorithm, was used for CDR3 identification, clonotype clustering and error correction. A nonparametric unseen species model using Euler transformation provided a lower-bound estimate of total TCR beta diversity. Clones were called with MiXCR by TCRdb after fastp trimmed the public reads at Q25, and only in-frame beta chains were retained. Duplicate CDR3 protein sequences are folded into a single record with the most common DNA and genes. These V and J calls are TCRdb output, not the study's own analysis. This sample gives about 1.4 million distinct CDR3 sequences in total; 55% to 75% of them show up just once. The ten biggest clones cover 5% to 7% of the sample.

Systemically healthy Caucasian individuals from Russia, around 38 in total and aged roughly 6 to 100 years, were included as donors. Each donor gave ten milliliters of peripheral blood, collected into EDTA-treated Vacutainer tubes. Ficoll-Paque density-gradient centrifugation was used to isolate PBMCs, with at least 7 million per sample. Total RNA was extracted from PBMCs with Trizol reagent, with at least 6 micrograms obtained per sample. For every donor, flow cytometry on a PBMC aliquot measured the percentage of naive CD45RAhigh/CD27high T cells. The specimen sequenced was blood. The sequence links TRBV15 to TRBJ2-1; too little of a D gene remains to name it. This TCR came from a young man in good health. The CDR3 sequence is CATSRVSGYEQFF. The nucleotides are TGTGCCACCAGCAGAGTAAGTGGATATGAGCAGTTCTTC.